This T cell receptor (beta chain) derives from a study of shared clonotypes between healthy human individuals. Per the germline V gene, CDR1 is SGHRS and CDR2 is YFSETQ. V gave up 4 bases and J gave up 4 bases, with 9 bases separating them. This CDR3 is built from 13 residues. Recent acute infections and vaccinations were absent in the healthy HIV-negative adult donors. Deep level was the assay's run setting. Across several immunoSEQ plates, the genomic DNA of each subset was split evenly. Using ten immunoSEQ deep assay plates, investigators sequenced unsorted PBMC DNA. Some clones are missing from TCRdb's copy, which holds only in-frame ones; the method was immunoSEQ multiplex PCR. The data hold about 490,000 clones, with 70% to 80% observed a single time.

V is TRBV5-1 and J is TRBJ1-3; D is uncertain. This TCR was sampled from a woman between 35 and 50 years old in good health. Some clones in this sample may be carry-over from other donors' samples. The sample comprised PBMCs. DNA of the CDR3: TGCGCCAGCAGCGGCTCGGGCGGAAACACCATATATTTT. It yields the protein CASSGSGGNTIYF.